This TCR beta chain was recovered during a study of early T cells in non-severe SARS-CoV-2 infection. Individual cDNA molecules each received unique molecular identifiers attached to them. TCRdb re-called the 5' RACE reads with MiXCR, one entry per CDR3 protein. The sample includes 100,000 to 130,000 distinct CDR3 sequences, about 12% of them seen just once. V lost 0 bases, J lost 5 bases, and 6 bases lay in between. Germline lookup yields CDR1 SGHRS and CDR2 YFSETQ. The CDR3 sequence is 13 residues long. The chain joins TRBV5-1 to TRBJ1-5; D unclear. This clonotype was obtained from an adult who was a healthcare worker with PCR-confirmed SARS-CoV-2 infection or an uninfected control (not recorded which). Source material: whole blood. CDR3 bases: TGCGCCAGCAGCTTGGCTGAGGATCAGCCCCAGCATTTT. Translating it yields CASSLAEDQPQHF.